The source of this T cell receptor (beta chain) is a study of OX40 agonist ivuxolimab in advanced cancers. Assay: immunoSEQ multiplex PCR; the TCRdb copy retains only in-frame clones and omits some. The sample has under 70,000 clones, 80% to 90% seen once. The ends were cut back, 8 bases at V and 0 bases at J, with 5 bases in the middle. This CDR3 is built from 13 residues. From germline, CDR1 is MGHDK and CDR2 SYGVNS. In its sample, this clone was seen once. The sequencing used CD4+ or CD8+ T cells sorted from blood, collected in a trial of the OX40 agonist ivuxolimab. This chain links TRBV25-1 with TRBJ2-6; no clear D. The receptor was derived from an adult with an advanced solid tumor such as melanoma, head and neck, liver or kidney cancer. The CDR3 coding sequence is TGTGCCAGCCGGAACTCTGGGGCCAACGTCCTGACTTTC. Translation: CASRNSGANVLTF.